Below, 6 T cell receptor beta chains from the same sample are listed, as sequenced in a study of T cells after yellow fever vaccination. MiXCR was run by TCRdb on the 5' RACE reads, yielding one entry per CDR3 protein. The data show 200,000 to 250,000 distinct CDR3 sequences, about 3% seen once. Sequencing was performed on CD4+ T cells sorted from PBMCs, taken 10 days after the yellow fever booster vaccination. The receptors come from a man aged 18 to 30 who received the YFV17D yellow fever vaccine.

This clonotype was seen only a few times. The V gene is TRBV12-3 or TRBV12-4, the J gene TRBJ1-1; D is unclear. CDR3 length equals 13 residues. V lost 2 bases and J lost 2, with 6 bases in between. CDR3 residues: CASSLRANTEAFF. Here the CDR3 DNA reads TGTGCCAGCAGTTTAAGGGCAAACACTGAAGCTTTCTTT.

Details on this clonotype: The germline gene is not matched at one end of the junction; a read error may be the cause. The chain is built from TRBV2 and TRBJ1-5; the D gene is possibly TRBD1 (6 bases). CDR3 size: 15 residues. From germline, CDR1 is SNHLY and CDR2 FYNNEI. The CDR3 DNA sequence: TGTGCCAGAAGTGAAGCGGGGGGCAGAAACTCGGCCCAGCATTTT. Translation: CARSEAGGRNSAQHF.

This clonotype has more than one count but fewer than ten. This chain connects TRBV11-1 to TRBJ1-2; no reliable D call. V gave up 1 base and J gave up 3 bases, with 15 bases separating them. The CDR3 is made up of 16 amino acids. The germline gives CDR1 SGHAT, CDR2 FQDESV (reference sequence). The DNA for the CDR3 is TGTGCCAGCAGCTTAGAGGTCGGGAGGAGCGACTATGGCTACACCTTC. Amino acids: CASSLEVGRSDYGYTF.

This clonotype was seen at least ten times. V gene TRBV6-2 or TRBV6-3 combines with J gene TRBJ2-2, with TRBD1 matching 8 bases. This CDR3 spans 17 amino acids. Germline-derived CDR1 and CDR2 are MNHEY and SVGEGT. V was clipped by 2 bases and J by 4 bases; unmatched bases: 9. The CDR3 sequence: CASSYALGQGSTGELFF. CDR3 DNA sequence: TGTGCCAGCAGTTACGCGCTCGGACAGGGAAGCACCGGGGAGCTGTTTTTT.

This chain links TRBV5-1 with TRBJ2-3, with TRBD2 matching 10 bases. The V segment lost 4 bases and the J segment 4 bases; nucleotides outside the gene matches: 9. This CDR3 comprises 16 residues. Germline V gene sequence: CDR1 SGHRS, CDR2 YFSETQ. The CDR3, as DNA: TGCGCCAGCAGCGTACATACTAGCGGGGATGCAGATACGCAGTATTTT. Protein: CASSVHTSGDADTQYF. The entire variable domain, with the rest obtained from reference TRBV5-1 and TRBJ2-3, is as follows: KAGVTQTPRYLIKTRGQQVTLSCSPISGHRSVSWYQQTPGQGLQFLFEYFSETQRNKGNFPGRFSGRQFSNSRSEMNVSTLELGDSALYLCASSVHTSGDADTQYFGPGTRLTVL.

The J gene is TRBJ2-7, the V gene TRBV9; no definite D call. V lost 0 bases and J 3 bases, leaving 7 bases between the germline ends. Germline V gives CDR1 SGDLS, CDR2 YYNGEE. The length of the CDR3 is 13 residues. CDR3 loop: CASSVGADYEQYF. In DNA form, the CDR3 reads TGTGCCAGCAGCGTAGGCGCAGACTACGAGCAGTACTTC.